The 9 T cell receptor beta chains reported below all come from one sample, sequenced in a study of shared clonotypes between healthy human individuals. Sequencing was performed with immunoSEQ multiplex PCR; in TCRdb, only in-frame clones are kept and a portion is missing. The sample includes 550,000 to 750,000 clones, roughly 95% of them seen just once. Positive CCR7 selection of CD45RO-negative cells yielded the naive CD8 cells, and terminally differentiated effector memory CD45RA+ cells were excluded. Sequenced input: naive CD8+ T cells sorted from blood. These receptors originate from a woman aged 25-40 years in good health.

This chain uses TRBV16 with TRBJ2-5, with a tentative D call TRBD1 (5 bases). The J call is in doubt because the DNA end fits TRBJ2-7 better. The CDR3 totals 13 residues. Germline CDR1 KGHSY, CDR2 FQNENV. The CDR3 coding sequence is TGTGCCAGCAGCCAATCGGGGCTATACGAGCAGTACTTC. This gives the protein CASSQSGLYEQYF.

With regard to this clone: The same CDR3 also results from other DNA sequences found in this sample. The genes are TRBV27 and TRBJ2-1; TRBD2 aligns across 7 bases. This CDR3 has 14 residues. Germline V gives CDR1 MNHEY, CDR2 SMNVEV (reference sequence). The trim removed 6 bases at V and 1 base at J, leaving 3 bases unmatched. CDR3: CASRGGSSYNEQFF. In DNA, the CDR3 is TGTGCCAGCAGAGGCGGGAGTTCCTACAATGAGCAGTTCTTC.

J is TRBJ2-3 and V is TRBV2, with 7 bases matching TRBD1. CDR1 is SNHLY and CDR2 is FYNNEI in the germline V gene. V trimming: 7 bases; J trimming: 8 bases; junction bases outside the gene matches: 15. The CDR3 totals 15 residues. The CDR3 loop is CASIPGTVLVVTQYF. The CDR3 coding sequence is TGTGCCAGCATCCCCGGGACAGTCCTCGTTGTTACGCAGTATTTT.

The V and J genes are TRBV2 and TRBJ2-7, with TRBD1 identical over 9 bases. Per germline, CDR1 SNHLY and CDR2 FYNNEI. The CDR3 contains 14 residues. The trim removed 6 bases at V and 7 bases at J, leaving 10 bases unmatched. DNA for the CDR3: TGTGCCAGCAGGATGGGACAGGGCATGGATGAGCAGTACTTC. It translates to CASRMGQGMDEQYF.

This clone appeared once. The V call is TRBV11-2, the J call TRBJ2-7; D gene unclear. The ends were cut back, 5 bases at V and 4 bases at J, with 12 bases in the middle. This CDR3 comprises 13 residues. Germline CDR1 reads SGHAT; CDR2 reads FQNNGV. The CDR3: CASSEDTVYEQYF. In nucleotides, the CDR3 is TGTGCCAGCAGCGAAGATACGGTTTACGAGCAGTACTTC.

The chain couples TRBV5-4 to TRBJ2-7; TRBD2 might be the D (6 bases). The V end lost 3 bases, the J end lost 2 bases, and 12 bases lay between the germline ends. CDR3 length: 14 amino acids. Per germline, CDR1 SGHNT and CDR2 YYREEE (reference sequence). This chain's CDR3 is CASSSAGFPYEQYF. DNA for the CDR3: TGTGCCAGCAGCTCGGCGGGGTTCCCCTACGAGCAGTACTTC.

The V and J genes are TRBV9 and TRBJ2-7; 12 bases are a match to TRBD2. This CDR3 is built from 13 residues. Germline trimming cut 3 bases from V and 7 bases from J; bases unmatched to any gene: 2. Germline CDR1 SGDLS, CDR2 YYNGEE. CDR3 loop: CASSGTSGTEQYF. DNA of the CDR3: TGTGCCAGCAGCGGGACTAGCGGGACGGAGCAGTACTTC.

This clone appeared once. Its ends do not fully match the called genes, so a read error is possible. J is TRBJ2-1 and V is TRBV2; D might be TRBD1 (5 bases). This CDR3 has 12 amino acids. CDR1 and CDR2 (germline): SNHLY, FYNNEI. CDR3 DNA: TGTGCCAGCAGTAAGTCTCATGGGGCCCCGGTCTTC. This codes for CASSKSHGAPVF.

This sequence joins TRBV5-1 and TRBJ2-3; 10 nucleotides line up with TRBD2. Trimming removed 3 bases from V and 2 bases from J; junction bases left unmatched: 3. Germline CDR1 is SGHRS and CDR2 is YFSETQ. The CDR3 length is 15 residues. The DNA of the CDR3 is TGCGCCAGCAGCTCCCTAGCGGGGGTCACAGATACGCAGTATTTT. Its translation: CASSSLAGVTDTQYF.